What follows describes a single T cell receptor beta chain. Its cognate antigen is unknown. Germline V gene data show CDR1 as SNHLY and CDR2 as FYNNEI. Trimming cost V 7 bases and J 0 bases, with 13 bases left between them. This CDR3 is 15 amino acids long. Using immunoSEQ multiplex PCR, the repertoire was profiled, and TCRdb retains in-frame clones only, with some absent. Among 230,000 or so clones listed, around 88% were seen once. The source of the sample is a study of cytomegalovirus exposure and HLA in healthy donors. Study observations and caveats: It was found in a later analysis that first-cohort TCR clusters tended to co-occur in the roughly 120 validation repertoires.

Input material: PBMCs. This chain connects TRBV2 to TRBJ2-1, with a tentative D call TRBD2 (6 bases). The TCR comes from a woman between 18 and 30 years old in good health and CMV-seronegative. The CDR3 DNA sequence: TGTGCCAGCACGTGGGAGGAGAGCTCCTACAATGAGCAGTTCTTC. As protein: CASTWEESSYNEQFF.